The 9 T cell receptor beta chains below all came from one sample that was sequenced in a study of T-cell memory formation after mild COVID-19. TCRdb reprocessed the 5' RACE reads via MiXCR and lists one record per CDR3 protein. Here the sample spans some 290,000 distinct CDR3 sequences, around 15% being singletons. Input material: PBMCs or a T cell subset sorted from them (not recorded which). The origin of the receptors is a young man who had mild COVID-19 (a few samples of this study predate the infection). Cell type and time point are not known.

The rearrangement joins TRBV20-1 to TRBJ1-2; D uncertain. Per germline, CDR1 DFQATT and CDR2 SNEGSKA (reference sequence). This CDR3 has 13 amino acids. V lost 0 bases and J 2 bases, leaving 7 bases between the germline ends. CDR3 in DNA: TGCAGTGCTAGAGATGCGGCAAACTATGGCTACACCTTC. Protein product: CSARDAANYGYTF.

The chain links TRBV9 to TRBJ2-1; tentatively, D is TRBD2 (6 bases). The V end lost 0 bases, the J end lost 7 bases, and 14 bases lay between the germline ends. The V gene's germline CDR1 is SGDLS and CDR2 YYNGEE. This CDR3 contains 15 residues. The CDR3 loop is CASSVAPTSENEQFF. The CDR3 DNA follows: TGTGCCAGCAGCGTAGCTCCGACTAGTGAGAATGAGCAGTTCTTC.

This chain joins TRBV4-1 and TRBJ1-5; D ambiguous. The CDR3 sequence is 15 residues long. The germline CDR1 and CDR2 sequences are MGHRA and YSYEKL. Trimming cost V 1 base and J 5 bases, with 12 bases left between them. CDR3 region: CASSQVVSTDQPQHF. CDR3 DNA sequence: TGCGCCAGCAGCCAAGTGGTGTCCACCGATCAGCCCCAGCATTTT.

A few counts support this clonotype. The CDR3 protein is CASSLSPGYQETQYF. The CDR3, as DNA: TGTGCCAGCAGCTTATCCCCAGGGTACCAAGAGACCCAGTACTTC. The rearrangement uses TRBV7-9 and TRBJ2-5; perhaps TRBD1 as D (5 bases). CDR3 length: 15 residues. Germline CDR1 and CDR2: SEHNR and FQNEAQ (reference sequence). V was pared by 2 bases and J by 0 bases, with 10 bases between.

The chain links TRBV21-1 to TRBJ1-5; the tabulated D call, TRBD1, remains unverified against the DNA. TRBV21-1 is a listed pseudogene. The CDR3 loop spans 19 amino acids. As DNA, the CDR3 is TGTGCCAGCAGCAAAAGGGAGTGGGAGCGTGGAAAGGGGGCTCAGCCCCAGCATTTT. Protein product: CASSKREWERGKGAQPQHF.

This clonotype was observed a handful of times. The chain carries TRBV5-1 and TRBJ2-5, with 8 bases aligning to TRBD2. CDR3 size: 15 residues. V shed 4 bases, J shed 5 bases, and the junction held 10 bases outside the gene matches. Per the germline V gene, CDR1 is SGHRS and CDR2 is YFSETQ. Here the CDR3 DNA reads TGCGCCAGCAGCCTTTTTCTCGGGGGGGCGGAGACCCAGTACTTC. This codes for CASSLFLGGAETQYF.

In this sample, this clonotype turned up a few times. The V call is TRBV9, the J call TRBJ1-6, with 9 bases that match TRBD1. Germline CDR1 reads SGDLS; CDR2 reads YYNGEE. CDR3 length: 14 amino acids. V lost 7 bases and J lost 7; bases outside the gene matches: 6. The CDR3 bases are TGTGCCAGCGGAACAGGGGGCCAGAATTCACCCCTCCACTTT. This codes for CASGTGGQNSPLHF.

This clonotype was detected a few times. The chain is built from TRBV9 and TRBJ2-2, with 12 bases lining up with TRBD2. Germline V gene data show CDR1 as SGDLS and CDR2 as YYNGEE. This CDR3 spans 18 amino acids. Trimming cost V 4 bases and J 0 bases; bases outside gene matches: 7. As DNA, the CDR3 is TGTGCCAGCAGCACAAGCGGACTAGCGGGACCGAACACCGGGGAGCTGTTTTTT. This sequence encodes CASSTSGLAGPNTGELFF.

This clonotype has a handful of counts. This chain links TRBV7-8 with TRBJ1-2, with D tentatively TRBD1 (6 bases). Germline lookup yields CDR1 SGHVS and CDR2 FQNEAQ. V shed 1 base and J shed 8 bases, with 17 bases lying between them. This CDR3 comprises 15 residues. The CDR3 nucleotides are TGTGCCAGCAGCTTAGAGGGCAGGGGTTTCTACGGCTACACCTTC. Its translation: CASSLEGRGFYGYTF.